This is a list of T cell receptor beta chains from one sample in a study of blood T cell repertoires in COVID-19. This table comes from immunoSEQ multiplex PCR, and its TCRdb copy is limited to in-frame clones, with some not included. The repertoire holds 100,000 to 150,000 clones, with around four fifths as singletons. The specimen was peripheral blood. These receptors were obtained from an elderly man with active or convalescent COVID-19. The conserved cysteine and the conserved F or W are not part of the CDR3 here.

>TRBV7-8|TRBJ1-6|16
ASSHEMVRGGGNSPLH
>TRBV19|TRBJ2-2|11
ASRRVGTGELF
>TRBV29-1|TRBJ2-3|11
SVEGGAADTQY
>TRBV19|TRBJ1-4|14
ASTPNRRTENEKLF
>TRBV4-3|TRBJ1-2|15
ASSQVVGTGVDYGYT
>TRBV7-8|TRBJ1-4|15
ASNRGDRGRTNEKLF
>TRBV7-2|TRBJ2-3|12
ASSQRLPPDTQY
>TRBV28|TRBJ1-6|13
ASSLSGTVNSPLH
>TRBV19|TRBJ1-4|12
ASSIGAFNEKLF
>TRBV24-1|TRBJ1-2|12
ATSRDRGRIGYT
>TRBV7-8|TRBJ2-7|13
ASSPQPGELSEQY
>TRBV18|TRBJ2-7|11
ASSPGQYYEQY
>TRBV7-6|TRBJ2-7|11
ASSPGTSHEQY
>TRBV14|TRBJ2-3|13
ASSPWTGGTDTQY
>TRBV20-1|TRBJ1-2|9
SAATNYGYT
>TRBV10-3|TRBJ2-6|16
AIQGDRGVFSGANVLT
>TRBV4-1|TRBJ2-1|13
ASSLEMYSYNEQF
>TRBV3-1/TRBV3-2|TRBJ1-6|13
ASSPGPGDNSPLH
>TRBV6-2/TRBV6-3|TRBJ2-2|12
ASSGTVNTGELF
>TRBV19|TRBJ2-5|13
ASSMSASGQETQY
>TRBV9|TRBJ1-6|14
ASSRDPSSYNSPLH
>TRBV6-1|TRBJ2-7|12
ASSEAQGIHEQY
>TRBV3-1/TRBV3-2|TRBJ1-5|16
ASSQVPGVRGHRQPQH
>TRBV5-6|TRBJ1-6|12
ASSPPDNGSPLH